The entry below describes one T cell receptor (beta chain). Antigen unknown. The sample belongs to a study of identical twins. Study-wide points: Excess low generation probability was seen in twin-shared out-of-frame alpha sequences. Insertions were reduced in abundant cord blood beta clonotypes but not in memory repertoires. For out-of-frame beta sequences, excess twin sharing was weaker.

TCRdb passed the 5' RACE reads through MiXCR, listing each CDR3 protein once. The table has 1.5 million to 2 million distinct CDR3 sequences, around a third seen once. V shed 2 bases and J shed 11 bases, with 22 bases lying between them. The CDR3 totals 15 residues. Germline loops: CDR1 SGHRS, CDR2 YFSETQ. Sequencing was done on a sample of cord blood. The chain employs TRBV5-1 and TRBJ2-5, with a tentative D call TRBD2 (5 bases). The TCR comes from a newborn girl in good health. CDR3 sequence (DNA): TGCGCCAGCAGCTTAACCAGCGGAACCTCCTACAAGCAGTACTTC. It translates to CASSLTSGTSYKQYF.